These 20 T cell receptor beta chains share one sample of origin, sequenced in a study of blood T cell repertoires in COVID-19. Repertoires were generated with immunoSEQ multiplex PCR, while TCRdb's copy carries only in-frame clones and drops some. The sample shows fewer than 350,000 clones, 90% of them seen only once. Material: PBMCs or T cells enriched from blood (not recorded which). These receptor sequences come from a woman in her thirties with acute COVID-19.

The rearrangement uses TRBV28 and TRBJ2-4; TRBD1 might be the D (5 bases). V lost 10 bases and J lost 3, with 10 bases in between. The germline V gene has CDR1 MDHEN and CDR2 SYDVKM. This CDR3 is built from 12 residues. The CDR3 region has the DNA TGTGCCACCAGGGTTAGCAAAAACATTCAGTACTTC. Translation: CATRVSKNIQYF. Together with reference TRBV28 and TRBJ2-4, the CDR3 gives the full variable domain: DVKVTQSSRYLVKRTGEKVFLECVQDMDHENMFWYRQDPGLGLRLIYFSYDVKMKEKGDIPEGYSVSREKKERFSLILESASTNQTSMYLCATRVSKNIQYFGAGTRLSVL.

The V gene is TRBV10-3, the J gene TRBJ2-1, with 12 nucleotides matching TRBD2. Germline assignment: CDR1 ENHRY and CDR2 SYGVKD. Trimming took 0 bases from V and 10 from J; bases not matched to a gene: 4. The CDR3 spans 15 residues. DNA of the CDR3: TGTGCCATCAGTGAGTCGACTAGCGGGAGATTAGAGCAGTTCTTC. As protein: CAISESTSGRLEQFF.

The chain joins TRBV19 to TRBJ2-7, with TRBD1 matching 10 bases. The V gene's germline CDR1 is LNHDA and CDR2 SQIVND (reference sequence). The CDR3 has 13 residues. J was trimmed by 5 bases and V by 6 bases; bases with no gene match: 4. CDR3 loop: CASSWDRGDEQYF. CDR3 DNA: TGTGCCAGTAGCTGGGACAGGGGTGACGAGCAGTACTTC.

The chain joins TRBV27 to TRBJ1-1, with D possibly matching TRBD1 (6 bases). The CDR3 is 14 residues long. Germline V gene data show CDR1 as MNHEY and CDR2 as SMNVEV (reference sequence). Trimming pared 0 bases from V and 5 bases from J, leaving 10 bases between. DNA of the CDR3: TGTGCCAGCAGTTTATCGCCAGGGGTTACTGAAGCTTTCTTT. Translation: CASSLSPGVTEAFF.

CDR3 region: CASSVAMGGDNEQFF. The CDR3 bases are TGTGCCAGCAGCGTAGCTATGGGGGGGGACAATGAGCAGTTCTTC. The chain uses TRBV9 and TRBJ2-1, with TRBD2 matching over 7 bases. Germline values: CDR1 SGDLS, CDR2 YYNGEE. There are 15 residues in the CDR3. With V trimmed by 0 bases and J by 5 bases, 5 bases remained unmatched.

This clone was counted between two and nine times. Distinct nucleotide sequences in the sample also encode this CDR3. V and J are TRBV12-3 or TRBV12-4 and TRBJ2-2; D not resolved. CDR3 length: 13 residues. V was clipped by 2 bases and J by 6 bases, with 7 bases between them. The CDR3 DNA follows: TGTGCCAGCAGTTTAACGGGTGCCGGGGAGCTGTTTTTT. Amino acid sequence: CASSLTGAGELFF.

V and J are TRBV9 and TRBJ1-2, with D unresolved. The CDR3 loop spans 15 amino acids. V was trimmed by 0 bases and J by 4 bases, leaving 13 bases between them. Germline lookup yields CDR1 SGDLS and CDR2 YYNGEE. Here the CDR3 reads CASSVDPPAPYGYTF. The DNA for the CDR3 is TGTGCCAGCAGCGTAGACCCCCCTGCGCCCTATGGCTACACCTTC.

CDR3 amino acids: CASSHRLVGSEEQYF. The CDR3 DNA sequence: TGTGCCAGCAGTCACAGACTCGTGGGGAGTGAAGAGCAGTACTTC. The rearrangement uses TRBV6-6 and TRBJ2-7, with D perhaps TRBD2 (5 bases). The V gene's germline CDR1 is MNHNY and CDR2 SVGAGI (reference sequence). Trimming shortened V by 5 bases and J by 7 bases, and 21 bases separated the two germline ends. The CDR3 extends over 15 amino acids.

The V gene is TRBV25-1, the J gene TRBJ1-4; D gene ambiguous. Germline-derived CDR1 and CDR2 are MGHDK and SYGVNS. The germline V and J ends were trimmed by 6 bases and 4 bases, with 12 bases remaining between them. The CDR3 is 14 amino acids. The CDR3 loop reads CASRMDGSNEKLFF. Here the CDR3 DNA reads TGTGCCAGCAGGATGGACGGGAGTAATGAAAAACTGTTTTTT.

The rearrangement links TRBV27 to TRBJ1-1; a possible D gene is TRBD1 (5 bases). CDR1 and CDR2 from the germline V gene are MNHEY and SMNVEV (reference sequence). This CDR3 has 14 residues. V lost 4 bases and J 1 base, leaving 10 bases between the germline ends. The CDR3: CASSSIDRNTEAFF. The CDR3 DNA is TGTGCCAGCAGTTCGATAGACAGGAACACTGAAGCTTTCTTT.

The J gene is TRBJ1-1, the V gene TRBV10-1; 7 bases are a match to TRBD1. From germline, CDR1 is WNHNN and CDR2 SYGVQD (reference sequence). J gave up 5 bases and V 4 bases, and 4 bases lay outside the gene matches. CDR3 size: 13 residues. This chain's CDR3 is CASSGQGRTEAFF. The CDR3 nucleotides read TGCGCCAGCAGTGGACAGGGACGGACTGAAGCTTTCTTT.

V and J are TRBV19 and TRBJ2-7, with 8 bases lining up with TRBD1. Germline lookup yields CDR1 LNHDA and CDR2 SQIVND (reference sequence). V gave up 4 bases and J gave up 5 bases; unmatched junction bases: 10. CDR3 length equals 15 residues. In DNA, the CDR3 is TGTGCCAGTAGTAGTAGACAGGGGAGGTCGGACGAGCAGTACTTC. Translating gives CASSSRQGRSDEQYF.

A few counts support this clone. V is TRBV7-9 and J is TRBJ2-1; TRBD1 might be the D (5 bases). V dropped 4 bases and J dropped 8 bases, with 18 bases sitting between them. The CDR3 totals 15 residues. Germline V CDR1 and CDR2: SEHNR, FQNEAQ (reference sequence). The CDR3 region is CASSSAGRTIDEQFF. The CDR3 bases are TGTGCCAGCAGCTCGGCAGGGCGAACTATCGATGAGCAGTTCTTC.

The rearrangement uses TRBV27 and TRBJ2-1; TRBD1 aligns across 7 bases. Germline V gene lookup returns CDR1 MNHEY and CDR2 SMNVEV (reference sequence). The junction had 9 bases not matched to a gene; V was cut back by 5 bases and J by 8 bases. The CDR3 totals 14 residues. The CDR3 coding sequence is TGTGCCAGCAGTCTAAGGGACAGTCGGGATGAGCAGTTCTTC. Encoded protein: CASSLRDSRDEQFF.

The rearrangement joins TRBV27 to TRBJ2-7; no reliable D call. Trimming took off 2 bases at V and 5 bases at J, with 16 bases between the two ends. The CDR3 has 15 amino acids. CDR1 MNHEY and CDR2 SMNVEV come from the germline V gene (reference sequence). The CDR3 spells CASSLTFALVHEQYF. The CDR3 DNA sequence: TGTGCCAGCAGTTTAACTTTTGCATTGGTCCACGAGCAGTACTTC.

In its sample, this clone was seen many times. The chain uses TRBV3-1 (or the pseudogene TRBV3-2) and TRBJ2-1, with 12 bases aligning to TRBD2. The V and J ends lost 1 base and 12 bases, in that order; junction bases with no gene match: 7. CDR3 length: 15 residues. The germline CDR1 and CDR2 sequences are LGHDT and YNNKEL (reference sequence). CDR3 amino acids: CASSQGLAGGRRQFF. The CDR3 nucleotides read TGTGCCAGCAGCCAAGGGCTAGCGGGAGGGCGTCGGCAGTTCTTC.

V gene TRBV27 combines with J gene TRBJ2-7; TRBD1 agrees at 8 bases. CDR1 MNHEY and CDR2 SMNVEV come from the germline V gene (reference sequence). V lost 7 bases and J lost 3; bases outside the gene matches: 5. The CDR3 contains 13 residues. CDR3 nucleotides: TGTGCCAGCACTCCTGGACAGGGCTACGAGCAGTACTTC. Translating it yields CASTPGQGYEQYF.

The chain links TRBV6-5 to TRBJ1-1; 7 positions agree with TRBD1. Germline CDR1 and CDR2: MNHEY and SVGAGI. The CDR3 contains 14 residues. The J segment lost 0 bases and the V segment lost 5 bases, leaving 3 bases of the junction unmatched. CDR3 sequence reads: CASSNDRVNTEAFF. The CDR3 nucleotides are TGTGCCAGCAGTAACGACAGGGTGAACACTGAAGCTTTCTTT.

J is TRBJ1-4 and V is TRBV29-1, with D maybe TRBD1 (6 bases). V lost 6 bases and J lost 3, with 17 bases in between. The germline V gene has CDR1 SQVTM and CDR2 ANQGSEA. This CDR3 has 15 amino acids. The CDR3 DNA reads TGCAGCGTAGTTACAGGGTTTGGGGCTAATGAAAAACTGTTTTTT. Translated: CSVVTGFGANEKLFF. Together with reference TRBV29-1 and TRBJ1-4, the CDR3 gives the full variable domain: SAVISQKPSRDICQRGTSLTIQCQVDSQVTMMFWYRQQPGQSLTLIATANQGSEATYESGFVIDKFPISRPNLTFSTLTVSNMSPEDSSIYLCSVVTGFGANEKLFFGSGTQLSVL.

The chain carries TRBV11-2 and TRBJ1-3; tentatively, D is TRBD1 (5 bases). Deletions cut 4 bases from V and 0 bases from J, with 13 bases between. CDR3 size: 16 residues. CDR1 SGHAT and CDR2 FQNNGV come from the germline V gene. The CDR3 bases are TGTGCCAGCAGCTCCACCGTCGGGGGCTCTGGAAACACCATATATTTT. This gives the protein CASSSTVGGSGNTIYF.